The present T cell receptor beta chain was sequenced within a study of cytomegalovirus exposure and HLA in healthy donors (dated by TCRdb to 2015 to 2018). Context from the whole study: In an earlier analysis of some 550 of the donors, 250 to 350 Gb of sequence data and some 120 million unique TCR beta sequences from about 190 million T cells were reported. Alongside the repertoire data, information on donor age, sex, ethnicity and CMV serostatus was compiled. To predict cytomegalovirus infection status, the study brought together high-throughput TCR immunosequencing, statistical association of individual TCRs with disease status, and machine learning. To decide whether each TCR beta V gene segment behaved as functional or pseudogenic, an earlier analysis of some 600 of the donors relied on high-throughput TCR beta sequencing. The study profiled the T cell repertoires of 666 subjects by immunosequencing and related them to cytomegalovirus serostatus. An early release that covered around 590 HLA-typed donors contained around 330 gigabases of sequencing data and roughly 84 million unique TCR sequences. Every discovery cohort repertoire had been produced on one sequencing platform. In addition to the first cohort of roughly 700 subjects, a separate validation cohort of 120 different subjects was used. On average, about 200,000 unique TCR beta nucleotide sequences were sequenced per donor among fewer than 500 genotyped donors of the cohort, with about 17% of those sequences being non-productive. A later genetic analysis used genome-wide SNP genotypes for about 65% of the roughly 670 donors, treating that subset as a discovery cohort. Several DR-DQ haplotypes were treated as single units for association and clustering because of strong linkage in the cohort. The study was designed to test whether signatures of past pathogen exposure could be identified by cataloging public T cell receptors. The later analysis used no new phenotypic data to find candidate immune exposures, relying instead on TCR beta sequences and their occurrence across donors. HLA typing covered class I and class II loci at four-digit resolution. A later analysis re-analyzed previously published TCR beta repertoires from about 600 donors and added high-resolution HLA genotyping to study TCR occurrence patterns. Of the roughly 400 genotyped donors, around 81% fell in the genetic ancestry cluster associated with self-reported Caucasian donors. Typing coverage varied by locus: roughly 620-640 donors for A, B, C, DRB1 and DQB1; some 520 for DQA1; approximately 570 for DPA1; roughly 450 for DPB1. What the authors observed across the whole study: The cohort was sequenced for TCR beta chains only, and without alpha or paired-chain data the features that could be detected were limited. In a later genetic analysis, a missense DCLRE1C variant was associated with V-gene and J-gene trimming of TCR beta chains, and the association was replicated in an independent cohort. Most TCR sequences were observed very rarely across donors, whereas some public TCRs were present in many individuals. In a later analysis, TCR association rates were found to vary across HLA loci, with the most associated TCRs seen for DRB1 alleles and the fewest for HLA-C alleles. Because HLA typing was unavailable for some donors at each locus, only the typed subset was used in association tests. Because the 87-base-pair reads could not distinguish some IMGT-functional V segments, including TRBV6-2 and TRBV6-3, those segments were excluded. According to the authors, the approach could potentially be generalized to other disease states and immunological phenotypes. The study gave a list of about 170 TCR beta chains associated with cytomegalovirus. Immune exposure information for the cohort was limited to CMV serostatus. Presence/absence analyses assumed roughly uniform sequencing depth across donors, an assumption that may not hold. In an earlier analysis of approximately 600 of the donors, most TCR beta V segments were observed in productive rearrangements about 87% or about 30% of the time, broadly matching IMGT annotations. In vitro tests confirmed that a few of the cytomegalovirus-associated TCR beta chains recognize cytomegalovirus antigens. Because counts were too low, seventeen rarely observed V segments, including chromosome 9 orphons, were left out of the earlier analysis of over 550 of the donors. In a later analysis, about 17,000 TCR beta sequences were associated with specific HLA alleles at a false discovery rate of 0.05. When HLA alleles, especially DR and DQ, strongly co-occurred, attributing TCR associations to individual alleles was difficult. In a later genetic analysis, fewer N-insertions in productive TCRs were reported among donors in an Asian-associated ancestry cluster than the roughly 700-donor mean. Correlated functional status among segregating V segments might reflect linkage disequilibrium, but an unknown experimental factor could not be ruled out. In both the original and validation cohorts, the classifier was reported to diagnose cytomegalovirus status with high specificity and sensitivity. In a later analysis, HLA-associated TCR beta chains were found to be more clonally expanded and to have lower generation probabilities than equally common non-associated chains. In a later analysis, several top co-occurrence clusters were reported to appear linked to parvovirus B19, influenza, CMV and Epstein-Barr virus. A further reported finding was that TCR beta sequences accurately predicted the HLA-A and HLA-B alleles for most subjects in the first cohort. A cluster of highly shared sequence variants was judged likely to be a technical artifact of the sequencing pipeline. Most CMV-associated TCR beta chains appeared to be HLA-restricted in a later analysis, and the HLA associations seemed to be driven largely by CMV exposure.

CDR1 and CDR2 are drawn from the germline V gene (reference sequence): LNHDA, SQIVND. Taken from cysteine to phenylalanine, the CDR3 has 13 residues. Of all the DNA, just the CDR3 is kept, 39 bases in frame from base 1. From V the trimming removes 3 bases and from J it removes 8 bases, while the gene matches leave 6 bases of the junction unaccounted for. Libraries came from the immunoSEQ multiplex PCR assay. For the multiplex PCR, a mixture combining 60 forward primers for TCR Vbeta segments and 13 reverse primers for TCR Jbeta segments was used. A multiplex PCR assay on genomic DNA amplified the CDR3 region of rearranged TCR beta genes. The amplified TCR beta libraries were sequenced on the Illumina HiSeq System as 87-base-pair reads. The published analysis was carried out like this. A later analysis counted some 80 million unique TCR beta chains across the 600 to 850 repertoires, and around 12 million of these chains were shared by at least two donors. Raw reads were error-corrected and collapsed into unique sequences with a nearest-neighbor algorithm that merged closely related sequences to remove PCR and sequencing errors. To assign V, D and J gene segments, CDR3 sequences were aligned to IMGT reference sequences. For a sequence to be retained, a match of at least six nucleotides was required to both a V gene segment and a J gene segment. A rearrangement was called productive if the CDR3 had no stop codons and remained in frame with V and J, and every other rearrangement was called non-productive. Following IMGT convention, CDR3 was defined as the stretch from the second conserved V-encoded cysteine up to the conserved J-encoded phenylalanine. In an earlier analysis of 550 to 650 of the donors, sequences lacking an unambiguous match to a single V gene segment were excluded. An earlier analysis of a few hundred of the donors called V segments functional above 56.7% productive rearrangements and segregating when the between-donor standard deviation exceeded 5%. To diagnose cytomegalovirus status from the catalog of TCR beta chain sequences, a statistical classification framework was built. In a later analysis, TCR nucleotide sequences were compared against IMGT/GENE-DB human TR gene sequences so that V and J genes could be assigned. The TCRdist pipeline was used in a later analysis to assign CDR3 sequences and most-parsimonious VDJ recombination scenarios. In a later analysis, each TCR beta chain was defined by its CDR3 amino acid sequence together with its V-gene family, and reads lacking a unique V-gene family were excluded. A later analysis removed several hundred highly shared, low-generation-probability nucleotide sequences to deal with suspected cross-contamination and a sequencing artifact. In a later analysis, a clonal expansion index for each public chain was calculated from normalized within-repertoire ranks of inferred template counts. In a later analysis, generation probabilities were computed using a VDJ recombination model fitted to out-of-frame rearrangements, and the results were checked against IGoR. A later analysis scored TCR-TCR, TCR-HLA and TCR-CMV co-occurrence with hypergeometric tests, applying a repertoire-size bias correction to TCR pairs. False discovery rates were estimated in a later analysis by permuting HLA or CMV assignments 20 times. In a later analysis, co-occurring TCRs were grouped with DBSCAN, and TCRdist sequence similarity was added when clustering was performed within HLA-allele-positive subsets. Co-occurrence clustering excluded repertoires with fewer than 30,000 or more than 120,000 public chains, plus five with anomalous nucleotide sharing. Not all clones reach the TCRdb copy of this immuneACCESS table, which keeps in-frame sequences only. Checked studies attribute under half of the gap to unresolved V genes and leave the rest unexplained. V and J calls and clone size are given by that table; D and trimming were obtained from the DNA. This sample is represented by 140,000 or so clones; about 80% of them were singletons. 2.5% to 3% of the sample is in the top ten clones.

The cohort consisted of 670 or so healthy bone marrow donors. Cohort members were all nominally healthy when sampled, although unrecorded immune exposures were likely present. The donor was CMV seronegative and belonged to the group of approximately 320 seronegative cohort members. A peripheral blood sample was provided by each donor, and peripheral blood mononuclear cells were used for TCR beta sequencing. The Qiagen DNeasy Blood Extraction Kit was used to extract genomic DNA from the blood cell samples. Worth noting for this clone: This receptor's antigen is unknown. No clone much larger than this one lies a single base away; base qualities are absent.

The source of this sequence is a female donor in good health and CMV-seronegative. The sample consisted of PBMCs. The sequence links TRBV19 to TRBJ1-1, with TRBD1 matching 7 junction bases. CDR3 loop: CASSIAPDREAFF. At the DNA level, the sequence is TGTGCCAGTAGTATTGCCCCGGACAGGGAAGCTTTCTTT.